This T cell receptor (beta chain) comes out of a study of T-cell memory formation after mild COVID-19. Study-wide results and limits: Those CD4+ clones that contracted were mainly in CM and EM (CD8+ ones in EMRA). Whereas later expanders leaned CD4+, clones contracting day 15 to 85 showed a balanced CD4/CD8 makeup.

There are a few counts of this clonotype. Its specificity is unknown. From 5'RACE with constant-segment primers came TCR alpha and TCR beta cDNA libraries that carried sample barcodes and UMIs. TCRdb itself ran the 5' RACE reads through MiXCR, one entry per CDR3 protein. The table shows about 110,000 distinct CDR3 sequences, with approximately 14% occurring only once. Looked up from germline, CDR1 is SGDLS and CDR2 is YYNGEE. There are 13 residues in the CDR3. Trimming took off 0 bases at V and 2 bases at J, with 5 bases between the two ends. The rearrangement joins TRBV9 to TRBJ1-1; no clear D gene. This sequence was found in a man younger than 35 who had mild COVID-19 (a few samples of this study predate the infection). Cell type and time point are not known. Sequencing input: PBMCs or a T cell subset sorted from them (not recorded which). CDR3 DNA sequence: TGTGCCAGCAGCGTAGTACCTAACACTGAAGCTTTCTTT. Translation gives CASSVVPNTEAFF.